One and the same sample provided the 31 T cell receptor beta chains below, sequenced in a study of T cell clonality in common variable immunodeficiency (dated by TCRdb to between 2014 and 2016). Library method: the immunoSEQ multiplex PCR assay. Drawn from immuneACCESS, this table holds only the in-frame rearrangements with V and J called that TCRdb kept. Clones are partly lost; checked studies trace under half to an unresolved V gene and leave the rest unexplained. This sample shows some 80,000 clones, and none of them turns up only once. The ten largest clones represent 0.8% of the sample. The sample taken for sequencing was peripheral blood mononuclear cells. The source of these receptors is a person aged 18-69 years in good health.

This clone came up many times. Here the CDR3 reads CASRPGTGSSYNEQFF. CDR3 DNA, as far as it was read: TGTGCCAGCAGGCCAGGGACAGGGAGCTCCTACAATGAG. V and J are TRBV7-3 and TRBJ2-1, with TRBD1 matching 9 bases. The read halts 3 residues ahead of the CDR3 end, with the missing end drawn from the germline J gene. Germline V gives CDR1 SGHTA, CDR2 FQGTGA. V shed 6 bases and J 0 bases; nucleotides not matched to a gene: 6. This CDR3 has 16 residues.

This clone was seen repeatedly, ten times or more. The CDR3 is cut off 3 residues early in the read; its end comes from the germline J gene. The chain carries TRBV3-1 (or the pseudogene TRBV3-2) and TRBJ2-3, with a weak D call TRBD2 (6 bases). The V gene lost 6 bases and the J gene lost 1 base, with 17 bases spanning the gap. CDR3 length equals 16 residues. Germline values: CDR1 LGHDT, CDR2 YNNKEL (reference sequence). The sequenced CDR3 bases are TGTGCCAGCAGACCTACTGACGGGACTGGCACAGATACG. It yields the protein CASRPTDGTGTDT. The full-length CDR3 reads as CASRPTDGTGTDTQYF.

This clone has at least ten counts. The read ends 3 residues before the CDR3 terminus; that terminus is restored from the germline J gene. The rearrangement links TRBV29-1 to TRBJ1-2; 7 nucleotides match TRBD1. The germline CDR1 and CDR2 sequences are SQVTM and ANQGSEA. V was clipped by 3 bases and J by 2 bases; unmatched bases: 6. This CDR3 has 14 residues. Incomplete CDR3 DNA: TGCAGCGTTGAGACAGGGATCCGCAACTATGGC. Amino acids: CSVETGIRNYG. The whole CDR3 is CSVETGIRNYGYTF.

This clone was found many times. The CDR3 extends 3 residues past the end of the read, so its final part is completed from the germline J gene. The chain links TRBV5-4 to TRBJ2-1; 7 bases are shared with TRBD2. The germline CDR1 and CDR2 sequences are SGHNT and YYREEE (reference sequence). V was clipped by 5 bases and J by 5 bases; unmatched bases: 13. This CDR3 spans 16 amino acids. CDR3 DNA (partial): TGTGCCAGCAGGAAGGACGGCGGGAGCGGTAACAATGAG. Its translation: CASRKDGGSGNNE. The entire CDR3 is CASRKDGGSGNNEQFF.

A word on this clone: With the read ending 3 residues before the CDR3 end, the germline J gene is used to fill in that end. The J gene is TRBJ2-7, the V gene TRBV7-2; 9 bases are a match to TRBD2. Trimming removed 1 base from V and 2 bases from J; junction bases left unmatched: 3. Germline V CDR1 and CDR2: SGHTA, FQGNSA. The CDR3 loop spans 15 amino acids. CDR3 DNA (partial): TGTGCCAGCAGCTTAGGTGCGGGAGGGCCCTACGAG. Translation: CASSLGAGGPYE. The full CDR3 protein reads CASSLGAGGPYEQYF.

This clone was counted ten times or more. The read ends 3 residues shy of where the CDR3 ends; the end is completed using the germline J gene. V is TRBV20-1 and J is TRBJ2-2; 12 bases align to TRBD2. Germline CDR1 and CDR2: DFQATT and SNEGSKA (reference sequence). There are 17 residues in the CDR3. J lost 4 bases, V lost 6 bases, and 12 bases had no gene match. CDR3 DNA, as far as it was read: TGCAGTGCCGCGGCTAGCGGGAGGGCCTCGGGCACCGGGGAG. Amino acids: CSAAASGRASGTGE. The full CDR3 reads CSAAASGRASGTGELFF.

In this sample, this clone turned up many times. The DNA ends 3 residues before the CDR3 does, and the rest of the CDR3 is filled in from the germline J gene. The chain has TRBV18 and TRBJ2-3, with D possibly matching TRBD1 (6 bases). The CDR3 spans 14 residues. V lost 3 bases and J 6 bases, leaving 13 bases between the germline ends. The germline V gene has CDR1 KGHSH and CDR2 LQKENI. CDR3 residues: CASSPRQAKDTQYF. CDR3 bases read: TGTGCCAGCTCACCTCGACAGGCTAAGGATACG.

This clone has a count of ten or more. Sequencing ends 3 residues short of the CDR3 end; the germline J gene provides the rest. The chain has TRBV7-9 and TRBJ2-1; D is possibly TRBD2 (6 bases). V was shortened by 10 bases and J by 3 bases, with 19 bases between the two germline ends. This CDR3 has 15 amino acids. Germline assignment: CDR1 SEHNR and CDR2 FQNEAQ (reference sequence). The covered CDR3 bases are TGTGCCACCTGGAAACCGGGACTCCGCTACAATGAG. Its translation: CATWKPGLRYNE. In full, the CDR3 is CATWKPGLRYNEQFF.

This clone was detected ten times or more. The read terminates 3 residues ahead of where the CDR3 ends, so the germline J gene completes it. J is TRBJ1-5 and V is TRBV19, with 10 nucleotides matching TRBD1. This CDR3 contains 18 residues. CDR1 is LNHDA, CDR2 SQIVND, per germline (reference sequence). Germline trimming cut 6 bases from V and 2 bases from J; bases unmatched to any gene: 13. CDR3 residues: CASSPPFGTGVGNQPQHF. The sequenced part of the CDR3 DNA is TGTGCCAGTAGCCCCCCATTCGGGACAGGGGTAGGCAATCAGCCC.

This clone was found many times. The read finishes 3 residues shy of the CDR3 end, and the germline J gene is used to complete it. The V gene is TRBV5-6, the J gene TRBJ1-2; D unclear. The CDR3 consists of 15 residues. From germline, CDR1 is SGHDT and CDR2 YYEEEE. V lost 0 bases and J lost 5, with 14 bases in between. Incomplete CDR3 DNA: TGTGCCAGCAGCTTGGGCAGGTGGCGGGAATATGGC. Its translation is CASSLGRWREYG. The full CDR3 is CASSLGRWREYGYTF.

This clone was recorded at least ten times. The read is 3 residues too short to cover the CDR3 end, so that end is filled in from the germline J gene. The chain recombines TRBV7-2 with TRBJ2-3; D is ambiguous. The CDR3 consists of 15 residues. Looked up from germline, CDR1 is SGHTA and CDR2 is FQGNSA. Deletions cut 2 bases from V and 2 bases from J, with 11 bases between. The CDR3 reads CASSLSPHFTDTQYF. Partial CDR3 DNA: TGTGCCAGCAGCTTATCGCCCCACTTCACAGATACG.

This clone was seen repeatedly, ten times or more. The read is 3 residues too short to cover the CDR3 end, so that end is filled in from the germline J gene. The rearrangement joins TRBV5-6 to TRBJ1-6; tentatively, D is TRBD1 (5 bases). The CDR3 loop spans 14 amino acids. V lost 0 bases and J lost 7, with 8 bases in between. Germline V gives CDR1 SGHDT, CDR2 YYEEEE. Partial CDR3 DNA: TGTGCCAGCAGCTTGGGCAGGGAGAATTCACCC. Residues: CASSLGRENSP. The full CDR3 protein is CASSLGRENSPLHF.

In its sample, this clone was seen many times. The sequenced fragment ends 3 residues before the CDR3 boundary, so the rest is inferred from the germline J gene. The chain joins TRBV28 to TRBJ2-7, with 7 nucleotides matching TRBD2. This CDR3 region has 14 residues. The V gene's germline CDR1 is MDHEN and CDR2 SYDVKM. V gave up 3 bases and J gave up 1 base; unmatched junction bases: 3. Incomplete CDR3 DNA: TGTGCCAGCAGTTTTCGGGGGGAATCCTACGAG. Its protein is CASSFRGESYE. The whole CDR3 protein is CASSFRGESYEQYF.

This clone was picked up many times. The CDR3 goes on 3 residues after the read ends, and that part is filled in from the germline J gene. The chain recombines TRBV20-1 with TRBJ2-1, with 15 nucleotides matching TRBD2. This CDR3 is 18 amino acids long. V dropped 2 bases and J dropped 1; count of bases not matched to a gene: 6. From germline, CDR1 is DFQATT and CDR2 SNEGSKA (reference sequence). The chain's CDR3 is CSARRTSGRGGSYNEQFF. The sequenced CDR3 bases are TGCAGTGCTAGAAGGACTAGCGGGAGGGGAGGGTCCTACAATGAG.

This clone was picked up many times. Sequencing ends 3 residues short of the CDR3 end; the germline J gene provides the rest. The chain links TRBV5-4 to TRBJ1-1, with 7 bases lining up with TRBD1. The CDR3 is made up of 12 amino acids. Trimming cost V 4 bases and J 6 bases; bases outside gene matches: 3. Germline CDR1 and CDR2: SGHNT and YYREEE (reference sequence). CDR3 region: CASSLTGSEAFF. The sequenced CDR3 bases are TGTGCCAGCAGCCTGACAGGGTCTGAA.

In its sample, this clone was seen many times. CDR3 DNA (partial): TGTGCCAGCTCACCAGGCAGGGAAAGTGAAAAA. It encodes CASSPGRESEK. The whole CDR3 sequence is CASSPGRESEKLFF. The chain carries TRBV18 and TRBJ1-4; tentatively, D is TRBD1 (5 bases). The read finishes 3 residues shy of the CDR3 end, and the germline J gene is used to complete it. The CDR3 is made up of 14 amino acids. In germline, CDR1 is KGHSH, CDR2 LQKENI. Trimming stripped 2 bases from V and 7 bases from J, with 11 bases between. Full variable domain (rest looked up from reference TRBV18 and TRBJ1-4): NAGVMQNPRHLVRRRGQEARLRCSPMKGHSHVYWYRQLPEEGLKFMVYLQKENIIDESGMPKERFSAEFPKEGPSILRIQQVVRGDSAAYFCASSPGRESEKLFFGSGTQLSVL.

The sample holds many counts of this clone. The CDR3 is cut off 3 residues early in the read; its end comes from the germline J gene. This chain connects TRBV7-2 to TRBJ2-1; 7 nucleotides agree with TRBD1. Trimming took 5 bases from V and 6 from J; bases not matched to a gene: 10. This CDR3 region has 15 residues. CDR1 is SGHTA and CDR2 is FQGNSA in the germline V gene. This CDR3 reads CASSPLGAGGNEQFF. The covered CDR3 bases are TGTGCCAGCAGCCCCCTCGGCGCAGGGGGCAATGAG.

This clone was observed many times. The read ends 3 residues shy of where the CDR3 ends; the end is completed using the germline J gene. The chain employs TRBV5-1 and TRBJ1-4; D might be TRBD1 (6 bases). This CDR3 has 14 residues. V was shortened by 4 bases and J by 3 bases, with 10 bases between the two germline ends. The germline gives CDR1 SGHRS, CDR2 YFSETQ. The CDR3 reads CASSTDRPNEKLFF. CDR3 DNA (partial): TGCGCCAGCAGCACCGACAGGCCTAATGAAAAA.

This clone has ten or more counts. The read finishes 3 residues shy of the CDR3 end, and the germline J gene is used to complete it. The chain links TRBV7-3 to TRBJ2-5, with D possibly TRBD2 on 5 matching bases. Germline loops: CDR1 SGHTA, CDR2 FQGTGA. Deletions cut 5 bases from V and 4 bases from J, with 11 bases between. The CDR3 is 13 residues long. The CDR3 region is CASSADLGETQYF. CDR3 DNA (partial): TGTGCCAGCAGCGCGGACTTGGGAGAGACC. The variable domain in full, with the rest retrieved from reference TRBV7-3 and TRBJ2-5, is GAGVSQTPSNKVTEKGKYVELRCDPISGHTALYWYRQSLGQGPEFLIYFQGTGAADDSGLPNDRFFAVRPEGSVSTLKIQRTERGDSAVYLCASSADLGETQYFGPGTRLLVL.

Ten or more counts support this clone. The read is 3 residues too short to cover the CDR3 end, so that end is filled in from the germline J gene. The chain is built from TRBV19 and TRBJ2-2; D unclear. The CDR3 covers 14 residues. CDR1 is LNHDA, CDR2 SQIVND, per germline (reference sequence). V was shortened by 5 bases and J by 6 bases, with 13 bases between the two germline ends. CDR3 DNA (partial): TGTGCCAGTAGTCCCAATTCTGGCCCCGGGGAG. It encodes CASSPNSGPGE. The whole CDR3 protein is CASSPNSGPGELFF.

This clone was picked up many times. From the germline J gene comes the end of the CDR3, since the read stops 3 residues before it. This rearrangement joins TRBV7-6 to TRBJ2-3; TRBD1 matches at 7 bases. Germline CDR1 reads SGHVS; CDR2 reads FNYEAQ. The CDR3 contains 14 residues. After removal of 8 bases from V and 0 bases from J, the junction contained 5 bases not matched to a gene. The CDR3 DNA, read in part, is TGTGCCAGCCAAGGGGGCTCAAGCACAGATACG. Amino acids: CASQGGSSTDT. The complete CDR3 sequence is CASQGGSSTDTQYF.

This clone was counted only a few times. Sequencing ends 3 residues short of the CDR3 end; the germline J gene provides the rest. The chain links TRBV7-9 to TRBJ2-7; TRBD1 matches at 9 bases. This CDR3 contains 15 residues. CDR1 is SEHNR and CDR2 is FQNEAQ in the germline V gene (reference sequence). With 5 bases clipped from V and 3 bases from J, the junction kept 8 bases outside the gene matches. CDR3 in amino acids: CASSPRTGVVYEQYF. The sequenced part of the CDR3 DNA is TGTGCCAGCAGCCCCCGGACAGGGGTAGTCTACGAG. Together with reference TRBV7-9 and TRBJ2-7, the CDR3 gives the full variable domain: DTGVSQNPRHKITKRGQNVTFRCDPISEHNRLYWYRQTLGQGPEFLTYFQNEAQLEKSRLLSDRFSAERPKGSFSTLEIQRTEQGDSAMYLCASSPRTGVVYEQYFGPGTRLTVT.

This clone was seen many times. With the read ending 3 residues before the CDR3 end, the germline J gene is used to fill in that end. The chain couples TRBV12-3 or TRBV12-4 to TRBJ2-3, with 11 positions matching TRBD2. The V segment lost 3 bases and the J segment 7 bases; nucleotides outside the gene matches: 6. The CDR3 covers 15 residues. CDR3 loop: CASSLTSGMSNTQYF. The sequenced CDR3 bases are TGTGCCAGCAGTTTGACTAGCGGGATGTCGAATACG.

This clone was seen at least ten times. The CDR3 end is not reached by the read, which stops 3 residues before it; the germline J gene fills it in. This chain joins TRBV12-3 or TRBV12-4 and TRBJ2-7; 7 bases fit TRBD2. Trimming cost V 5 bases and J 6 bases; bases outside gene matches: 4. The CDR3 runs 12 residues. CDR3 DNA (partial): TGTGCCAGCAGTAAACTAGCGTTCGAG. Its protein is CASSKLAFE. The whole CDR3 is CASSKLAFEQYF.

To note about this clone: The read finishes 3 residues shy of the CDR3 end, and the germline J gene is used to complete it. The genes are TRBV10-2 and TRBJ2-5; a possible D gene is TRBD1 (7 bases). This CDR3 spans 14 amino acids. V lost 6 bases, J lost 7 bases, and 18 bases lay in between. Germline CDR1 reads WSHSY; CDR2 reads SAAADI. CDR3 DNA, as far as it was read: TGCGCCAGCAGCCTGGACAGGAGGGACGGGACC. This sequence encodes CASSLDRRDGT. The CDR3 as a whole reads CASSLDRRDGTQYF.

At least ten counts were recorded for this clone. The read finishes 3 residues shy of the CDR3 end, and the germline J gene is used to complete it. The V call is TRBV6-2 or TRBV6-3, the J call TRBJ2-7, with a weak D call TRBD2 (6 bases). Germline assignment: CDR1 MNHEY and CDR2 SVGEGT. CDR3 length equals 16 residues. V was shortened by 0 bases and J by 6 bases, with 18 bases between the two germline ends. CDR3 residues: CASSYSRGGWIGEQYF. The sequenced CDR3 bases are TGTGCCAGCAGTTACTCGAGAGGAGGGTGGATTGGCGAG.

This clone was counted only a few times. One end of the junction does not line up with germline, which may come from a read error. The DNA read from the CDR3 is TGTTCCAGCAGCCAAGACATTGCCTACGAG. It codes for CSSSQDIAYE. In full, the CDR3 is CSSSQDIAYEQYF. V usage is TRBV7-9 and J usage is TRBJ2-7, with D unclear. The missing CDR3 end, 3 residues past where the read stops, is filled in from the germline J gene. The CDR3 contains 13 residues. Germline CDR1 is SEHNR and CDR2 is FQNEAQ (reference sequence).

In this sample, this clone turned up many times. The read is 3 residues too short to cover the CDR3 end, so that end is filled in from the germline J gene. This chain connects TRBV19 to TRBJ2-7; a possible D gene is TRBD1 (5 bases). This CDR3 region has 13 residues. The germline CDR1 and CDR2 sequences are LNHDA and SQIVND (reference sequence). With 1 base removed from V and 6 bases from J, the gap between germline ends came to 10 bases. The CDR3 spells CASSIGGHPEQYF. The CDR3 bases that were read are TGTGCCAGTAGTATAGGAGGACACCCCGAG. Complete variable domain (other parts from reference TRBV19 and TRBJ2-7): DGGITQSPKYLFRKEGQNVTLSCEQNLNHDAMYWYRQDPGQGLRLIYYSQIVNDFQKGDIAEGYSVSREKKESFPLTVTSAQKNPTAFYLCASSIGGHPEQYFGPGTRLTVT.

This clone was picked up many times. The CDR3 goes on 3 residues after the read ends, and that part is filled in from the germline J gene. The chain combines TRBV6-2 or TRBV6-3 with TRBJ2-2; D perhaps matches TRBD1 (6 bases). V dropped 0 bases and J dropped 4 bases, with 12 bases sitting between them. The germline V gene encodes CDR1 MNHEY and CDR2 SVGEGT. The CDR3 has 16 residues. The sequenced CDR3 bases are TGTGCCAGCAGTTACTCGTCAGGGGCGGCCACCGGGGAG. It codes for CASSYSSGAATGE. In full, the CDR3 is CASSYSSGAATGELFF.

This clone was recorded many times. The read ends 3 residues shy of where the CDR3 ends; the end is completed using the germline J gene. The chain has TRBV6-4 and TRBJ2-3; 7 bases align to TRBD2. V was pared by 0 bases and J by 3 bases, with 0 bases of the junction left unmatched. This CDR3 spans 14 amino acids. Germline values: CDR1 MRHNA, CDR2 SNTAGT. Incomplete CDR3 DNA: TGTGCCAGCAGTGACTCGCGGGAGACAGATACG. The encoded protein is CASSDSRETDT. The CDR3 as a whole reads CASSDSRETDTQYF.

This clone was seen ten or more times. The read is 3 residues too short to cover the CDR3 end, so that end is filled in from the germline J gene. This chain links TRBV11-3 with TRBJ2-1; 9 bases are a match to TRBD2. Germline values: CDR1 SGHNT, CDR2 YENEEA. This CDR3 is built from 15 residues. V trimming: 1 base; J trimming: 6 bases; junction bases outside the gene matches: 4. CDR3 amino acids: CASSLGRGRANEQFF. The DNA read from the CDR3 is TGTGCCAGCAGCTTAGGGCGCGGGAGGGCCAATGAG.